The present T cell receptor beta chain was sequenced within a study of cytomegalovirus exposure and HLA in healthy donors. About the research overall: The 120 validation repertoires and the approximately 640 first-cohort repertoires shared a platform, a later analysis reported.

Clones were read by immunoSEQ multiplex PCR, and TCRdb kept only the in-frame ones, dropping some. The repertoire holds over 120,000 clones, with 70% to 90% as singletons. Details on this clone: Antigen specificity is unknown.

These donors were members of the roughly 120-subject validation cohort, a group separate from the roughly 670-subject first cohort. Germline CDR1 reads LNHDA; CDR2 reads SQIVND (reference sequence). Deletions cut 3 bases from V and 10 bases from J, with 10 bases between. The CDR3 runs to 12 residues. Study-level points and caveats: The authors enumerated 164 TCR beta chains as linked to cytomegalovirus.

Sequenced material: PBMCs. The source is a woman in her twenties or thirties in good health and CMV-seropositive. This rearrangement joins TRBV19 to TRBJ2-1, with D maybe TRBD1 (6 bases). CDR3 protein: CASSIRTAEQFF. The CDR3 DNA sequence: TGTGCCAGTAGTATTAGGACAGCAGAGCAGTTCTTC.